This T cell receptor beta chain is drawn from a study of blood T cells in healthy people across ages. Then a second PCR, running about 6 to 11 cycles, was carried out with a sample-barcoded 5' primer and a J-beta primer mix. TCRdb ran MiXCR on the 5' RACE reads and lists one entry per CDR3 protein. The sample records 1.5 million to 2 million distinct CDR3 sequences, around 40% being singletons. The table lists this clonotype with a few counts. The antigen is unknown. V lost 8 bases, J lost 4 bases, and 13 bases lay in between. CDR1 is ENHRY and CDR2 is SYGVKD in the germline V gene. CDR3 length equals 13 residues. Whole-study results and caveats: Nothing was known about donor CMV status, and this possibly confounded expanded clonotype changes. The study found more naive CD4+ cells and higher diversity in long-lived than aged donors.

Sequenced material: blood. The TCR originated in a human donor in good health. This chain links TRBV10-3 with TRBJ2-3; D may be TRBD1 (6 bases). CDR3 loop: CAIAPQGSDTQYF. CDR3 in DNA: TGTGCCATCGCCCCACAGGGATCAGATACGCAGTATTTT.